This T cell receptor (beta chain) came from a study of blood T cell repertoires in COVID-19. Study summary: Acute and convalescent COVID-19 samples came from the United States, Italy and Spain. T cells, B-cell-depleted T cells, or PBMCs provided the cDNA or gDNA that served as material.

In the authors' methods: Amplification of reference gene primers was used by the study to estimate nucleated cell counts. The table came from immunoSEQ multiplex PCR; TCRdb's copy has only in-frame clones and leaves some out. V and J calls and clone size are given by that table; D and trimming were obtained from the DNA. This sample has under 85,000 clones; roughly 91% occur once, and the top ten carry around 13%. V lost 6 bases, J lost 4 bases, and 22 bases lay in between. Germline V gives CDR1 SGHTA, CDR2 FQGTGA. The CDR3 is 17 residues long. The receptor was derived from a man in his 70s with active or convalescent COVID-19. The source material was peripheral blood. The rearrangement links TRBV7-3 to TRBJ2-1; weak D call: TRBD2 (6 bases). DNA of the CDR3: TGTGCCAGCAGTCGTAAAGGAGGGGCCGGGGAGTACAATGAGCAGTTCTTC. Translation gives CASSRKGGAGEYNEQFF.